This TCR beta chain was recorded in a study of shared clonotypes between healthy human individuals. On the study more broadly: Three plates were used per donor for CD4 naive, three for CD4 memory, two for CD8 naive and one for CD8 memory. Study results and limitations: Naive CD4 clonotype sharing across a few donors was around 5%. Unshared clonotypes carried lower generation probabilities than those common to all four donors.

The assay was run at deep level. The protocol was immunoSEQ multiplex PCR, while the TCRdb copy is restricted to in-frame clones and leaves out a portion. Here the sample spans millions of clones, about 92% being singletons. With regard to this clone: Its target is not known.

The CDR3 is 16 amino acids. The V end was cut by 1 base, the J end by 0 bases, with 10 bases between. Germline V CDR1 and CDR2: SGHTA, FQGTGA. The sequenced sample was naive CD4+ T cells from PBMCs. Subset indicated: CD45RA+ positively selected. The source of this sequence is a man between 18 and 35 years old in good health. Some clones in this sample may be carry-over from other donors' samples. The chain has TRBV7-3 and TRBJ1-3; D is uncertain. CDR3 in amino acids: CASSLMGTSSGNTIYF. The DNA of the CDR3 is TGTGCCAGCAGCTTAATGGGTACAAGCTCTGGAAACACCATATATTTT.